This TCR beta chain was observed in a study of cytomegalovirus exposure and HLA in healthy donors. Study-level findings and limits: As was reported, the HLA-A and HLA-B alleles of most subjects were accurately predicted from TCR beta sequences. Despite most TCR sequences being rare, some public TCRs occurred in many donors. A later analysis reportedly identified an Asian-associated ancestry cluster as carrying fewer N-insertions than the roughly 670-donor mean. HLA restriction was apparent for most CMV-associated TCR beta chains in a later analysis.

The CDR3 loop spans 13 amino acids. Germline-derived CDR1 and CDR2 are SGDLS and YYNGEE. The J segment lost 10 bases and the V segment lost 3 bases, leaving 4 bases of the junction unmatched. PCR involved 60 Vbeta and 13 Jbeta primers. Measured with immunoSEQ multiplex PCR; TCRdb has only the in-frame clones, and not every one. The profile shows some 180,000 clones, over 65% of them singletons. Details on this clone: The target antigen is unknown.

This clonotype was obtained from a woman in her thirties in good health and CMV-seronegative. The chain is built from TRBV9 and TRBJ1-6, with TRBD1 matching over 7 bases. The sample taken for sequencing was PBMCs. The CDR3 is CASSEGAWSPLHF. CDR3 bases: TGTGCCAGCAGCGAGGGGGCCTGGTCACCCCTCCACTTT.